This T cell receptor (beta chain) was recovered during a study of T cell changes during pregnancy in multiple sclerosis. Profiling relied on immunoSEQ multiplex PCR, and the TCRdb table lists in-frame clones only, not all of them. Here the sample spans under 150,000 clones, 90% to 98% being singletons. Germline loops: CDR1 SGHRS, CDR2 YFSETQ. J gave up 3 bases and V 3 bases, and 10 bases lay outside the gene matches. The CDR3 has 16 amino acids. The receptor comes from a female donor with multiple sclerosis, enrolled in a pregnancy study. The chain couples TRBV5-1 to TRBJ1-1, with 8 bases identical to TRBD1. The sample consisted of peripheral blood, taken after pregnancy. For the CDR3, the DNA is TGCGCCAGCAGCTGGGGGGCAGGGGGCGTGTACACTGAAGCTTTCTTT. It is translated as CASSWGAGGVYTEAFF.